This T cell receptor (beta chain) is from a study of response to subunit inactivated influenza vaccine. Study-wide results and caveats: That few new T cells are recruited by each seasonal influenza vaccination was the authors' suggestion.

TCRdb reprocessed the RT-PCR reads with MiXCR, giving one entry per CDR3 protein. The sample shows more than 150,000 distinct CDR3 sequences, around 10% of them seen only once. The V gene end was trimmed by 5 bases and the J gene end by 1 base; junction bases not matched to a gene: 17. Germline V gene data show CDR1 as LNHDA and CDR2 as SQIVND (reference sequence). CDR3 length equals 18 residues. At least ten counts were recorded for this clonotype. The antigen is undetermined. The V call is TRBV19, the J call TRBJ2-7, with 7 nucleotides matching TRBD1. This sequence was found in a man between 45 and 75 years old who received an inactivated influenza vaccine. The sequences come from CD8+ T cells sorted from PBMCs, collected around 25 months after vaccination. CDR3 DNA: TGTGCCAGTAGTGGCACCTTCCGAGGACAGGATTATTCCTACGAGCAGTACTTC. It translates to CASSGTFRGQDYSYEQYF.